One T cell receptor (beta chain) is described in this entry. Germline CDR1 LGHDT, CDR2 YNNKEL (reference sequence). V shed 4 bases and J 0 bases; nucleotides not matched to a gene: 3. The CDR3 consists of 14 residues. The data are from a study of blood T cell repertoires in COVID-19. Study background: The analysed material was cDNA or gDNA that came from T cells, B-cell-depleted T cells, or PBMCs.

Under the authors' procedure: Counts of nucleated cells, estimated from reference gene primer amplification, were obtained. The assay was immunoSEQ multiplex PCR, and TCRdb's table has in-frame clones only and misses some. D and trimming were read from the DNA, whereas the V and J calls and clone size are those reported in that table. Of 150,000 or so clones listed, about 85% are singletons. Sequences were obtained from peripheral blood. The J gene is TRBJ2-7, the V gene TRBV3-1 (or the pseudogene TRBV3-2); 7 bases align to TRBD1. This TCR came from a man in his 70s who had recovered from COVID-19. DNA for the CDR3: TGTGCCAGCAGCCCCCGGGACAGCTCCTACGAGCAGTACTTC. Translated, it gives CASSPRDSSYEQYF.